These 22 T cell receptor beta chains share one sample of origin, sequenced in a study of cytomegalovirus exposure and HLA in healthy donors. Primers: 60 Vbeta forward and 13 Jbeta reverse. Only in-frame clones appear in the TCRdb table, and some are missing; sequencing was by immunoSEQ multiplex PCR. The sample records more than 130,000 clones, 75% to 80% being singletons. Sequencing was carried out using PBMCs. The receptors originated from a woman aged 45 to 65 in good health and CMV-seronegative.

The chain couples TRBV27 to TRBJ1-1; TRBD1 agrees at 8 bases. The CDR3 has 13 residues. V lost 3 bases to trimming and J lost 5 bases; unmatched junction nucleotides: 2. Germline V gene lookup returns CDR1 MNHEY and CDR2 SMNVEV (reference sequence). CDR3 sequence reads: CASSFTGGTEAFF. CDR3 nucleotide sequence: TGTGCCAGCAGTTTTACAGGGGGAACTGAAGCTTTCTTT.

This clone was observed a few times. This rearrangement joins TRBV11-1 to TRBJ2-3; 7 positions match TRBD2. Losses at the gene ends were 1 base for V and 11 bases for J; bases not matched to a gene: 9. In germline, CDR1 is SGHAT, CDR2 FQDESV (reference sequence). There are 14 residues in the CDR3. The CDR3 reads CASSLESGLGLQYF. CDR3 DNA: TGTGCCAGCAGCTTAGAAAGTGGACTAGGGCTGCAGTATTTT.

The CDR3 DNA is TGCGCCAGCAGCGCACGGAGCTCTGGAAACACCATATATTTT. Residues: CASSARSSGNTIYF. The chain combines TRBV4-1 with TRBJ1-3; D remains unclear. The V end was cut by 5 bases, the J end by 0 bases, with 8 bases between. This CDR3 is 14 amino acids long. The germline V gene encodes CDR1 MGHRA and CDR2 YSYEKL.

The chain recombines TRBV5-8 with TRBJ2-1; TRBD2 aligns across 11 bases. The CDR3 covers 15 residues. V lost 3 bases to trimming and J lost 10 bases; unmatched junction nucleotides: 9. The germline CDR1 and CDR2 sequences are SGHTS and YDEGEE. The DNA of the CDR3 is TGTGCCAGCAGCTACAGTAGCGGGGGGGCTTGGGAGCAGTTCTTC. Translated, it gives CASSYSSGGAWEQFF. Filled out from reference TRBV5-8 and TRBJ2-1, the complete variable domain reads EAGVTQSPTHLIKTRGQQATLRCSPISGHTSVYWYQQALGLGLQFLLWYDEGEERNRGNFPPRFSGRQFPNYSSELNVNALELEDSALYLCASSYSSGGAWEQFFGPGTRLTVL.

The CDR3 DNA reads as TGTGCCACCAGCAGAGATGGGGGCCACAATTCACCCCTCCACTTT. Its translation: CATSRDGGHNSPLHF. The chain links TRBV15 to TRBJ1-6; perhaps TRBD1 as D (6 bases). Per the germline V gene, CDR1 is LNHNV and CDR2 is YYDKDF (reference sequence). This CDR3 has 15 residues. The V end lost 0 bases, the J end lost 7 bases, and 10 bases lay between the germline ends.

This clone has only a few counts. The rearrangement uses TRBV11-2 and TRBJ1-2; D is ambiguous. In germline, CDR1 is SGHAT, CDR2 FQNNGV. Between the trimmed V and J ends, which lost 8 bases and 3 bases, there was a span of 19 bases. This CDR3 has 15 residues. The CDR3 coding sequence is TGTGCCAGCCGCCCGGTGGGGAGAGGAGACTATGGCTACACCTTC. It codes for CASRPVGRGDYGYTF.

The chain is built from TRBV5-6 and TRBJ1-3, with 9 bases fitting TRBD1. The CDR3 totals 18 residues. Per germline, CDR1 SGHDT and CDR2 YYEEEE. Trimming cost V 3 bases and J 8 bases; bases outside gene matches: 18. The CDR3 here is CASSYLTPGTGSSDTIYF. The CDR3 DNA is TGTGCCAGCAGCTACCTTACCCCCGGGACAGGGTCGTCCGACACCATATATTTT.

CDR3 loop: CASSSVDSGGRETQYF. The CDR3 DNA sequence: TGCGCCAGCAGCTCAGTAGATAGCGGGGGCCGGGAGACCCAGTACTTC. J is TRBJ2-5 and V is TRBV5-1, with 9 bases fitting TRBD2. Trimming took 3 bases from V and 5 from J; bases not matched to a gene: 11. The CDR3 extends over 16 amino acids. From germline, CDR1 is SGHRS and CDR2 YFSETQ.

This clone was seen more than once but under ten times. The V gene is TRBV30, the J gene TRBJ2-7; 7 positions agree with TRBD1. The trim removed 0 bases at V and 6 bases at J, leaving 8 bases unmatched. Germline values: CDR1 GTSNPN, CDR2 SVGIG (reference sequence). This CDR3 spans 14 amino acids. The CDR3 region is CAWSVDRARGEQYF. The DNA for the CDR3 is TGTGCCTGGAGTGTAGACAGGGCCAGGGGCGAGCAGTACTTC.

This clone was seen once. V usage is TRBV6-5 and J usage is TRBJ2-7, with D unclear. The CDR3 runs to 11 residues. Germline lookup yields CDR1 MNHEY and CDR2 SVGAGI. Trimming stripped 3 bases from V and 5 bases from J, with 5 bases between. The CDR3 reads CASSYYNEQYF. In DNA form, the CDR3 reads TGTGCCAGCAGTTATTACAACGAGCAGTACTTC.

About this clone: The sample holds other DNA sequences that translate to the same CDR3. The chain recombines TRBV7-8 with TRBJ2-2; D not certain. Germline V gene data show CDR1 as SGHVS and CDR2 as FQNEAQ. The CDR3 length is 15 residues. With 1 base removed from V and 0 bases from J, the gap between germline ends came to 6 bases. CDR3 nucleotides: TGTGCCAGCAGCTTAGTTTCCGCGAACACCGGGGAGCTGTTTTTT. It encodes CASSLVSANTGELFF.

This chain links TRBV30 with TRBJ1-1; D may be TRBD1 (6 bases). This CDR3 contains 16 residues. V dropped 4 bases and J dropped 1 base, with 19 bases sitting between them. Looked up from germline, CDR1 is GTSNPN and CDR2 is SVGIG (reference sequence). The CDR3 nucleotides are TGTGCCTGGACCAACCGGGGGCGGGGGAAGAACACTGAAGCTTTCTTT. Its protein product is CAWTNRGRGKNTEAFF.

The J gene is TRBJ2-5, the V gene TRBV5-1; maybe TRBD1 (5 bases). Deletions cut 1 base from V and 3 bases from J, with 13 bases between. CDR1 is SGHRS, CDR2 YFSETQ, per germline. The CDR3 covers 15 residues. CDR3 residues: CASSLTVGEKETQYF. The CDR3 bases are TGCGCCAGCAGCTTGACCGTAGGGGAAAAAGAGACCCAGTACTTC.

This clone has just a few counts. The rearrangement joins TRBV27 to TRBJ2-3; possible D gene TRBD2, 6 bases. V was trimmed by 4 bases and J by 1 base, leaving 15 bases between them. The germline V gene has CDR1 MNHEY and CDR2 SMNVEV (reference sequence). The CDR3 runs 16 residues. The CDR3 is CASSSATRLGTDTQYF. CDR3 nucleotide sequence: TGTGCCAGCAGTTCGGCGACTAGACTCGGCACAGATACGCAGTATTTT.

V gene TRBV6-6 combines with J gene TRBJ2-7; 7 bases match TRBD1. With V trimmed by 3 bases and J by 6 bases, 8 bases remained unmatched. Per germline, CDR1 MNHNY and CDR2 SVGAGI (reference sequence). The CDR3 covers 14 residues. For the CDR3, the DNA is TGTGCCAGCAGTTATTCGGACAGGAAGGCCGAGCAGTACTTC. This gives the protein CASSYSDRKAEQYF.

This rearrangement joins TRBV5-1 to TRBJ2-7; 12 bases align to TRBD1. The CDR3 loop spans 14 amino acids. Germline V lookup: CDR1 SGHRS, CDR2 YFSETQ. Losses at the gene ends were 3 bases for V and 6 bases for J; bases not matched to a gene: 4. The CDR3 DNA sequence: TGCGCCAGCAGCTCCGGGACAGGGGGCTTCGAGCAGTACTTC. Encoded protein: CASSSGTGGFEQYF.

V and J are TRBV7-9 and TRBJ1-4, with a possible D match to TRBD1 (5 bases). This CDR3 spans 15 amino acids. The ends were cut back, 1 base at V and 5 bases at J, with 11 bases in the middle. Per the germline V gene, CDR1 is SEHNR and CDR2 is FQNEAQ (reference sequence). The CDR3 DNA is TGTGCCAGCAGCTTAGAAGTAGGGGAAAATGAAAAACTGTTTTTT. Amino acids: CASSLEVGENEKLFF.

The chain recombines TRBV13 with TRBJ2-7; 8 bases match TRBD2. With V trimmed by 0 bases and J by 1 base, 5 bases remained unmatched. Germline V gene sequence: CDR1 PRHDT, CDR2 FYEKMQ (reference sequence). The CDR3 runs to 16 residues. CDR3 amino acids: CASSLGFGGGSYEQYF. The CDR3, as DNA: TGTGCCAGCAGCTTAGGCTTTGGCGGGGGGTCCTACGAGCAGTACTTC.

The chain uses TRBV6-5 and TRBJ2-3; TRBD1 is a possible D gene (5 bases). V lost 6 bases and J lost 0, with 13 bases in between. Germline values: CDR1 MNHEY, CDR2 SVGAGI. The CDR3 length is 15 residues. The CDR3 protein is CASRHDSFSTDTQYF. The CDR3 bases are TGTGCCAGCAGACACGACAGCTTCAGCACAGATACGCAGTATTTT.

The rearrangement links TRBV13 to TRBJ1-5; D call uncertain. Germline V gene data show CDR1 as PRHDT and CDR2 as FYEKMQ (reference sequence). V gave up 0 bases and J gave up 3 bases, with 12 bases separating them. CDR3 length equals 16 residues. CDR3 loop: CASSLGFGQNNQPQHF. Here the CDR3 DNA reads TGTGCCAGCAGCTTAGGTTTTGGGCAGAACAATCAGCCCCAGCATTTT.

The chain joins TRBV5-1 to TRBJ2-5; 7 bases match TRBD2. The J call is in doubt because the DNA end fits TRBJ2-7 better. The CDR3 runs to 15 residues. The V gene's germline CDR1 is SGHRS and CDR2 YFSETQ. DNA of the CDR3: TGCGCCAGCAGCTTGGCATTAGGGACTAATGACGAGCAGTACTTC. This codes for CASSLALGTNDEQYF.

This clone was seen only a few times. The J gene is TRBJ2-2, the V gene TRBV9, with 10 nucleotides matching TRBD2. The germline CDR1 and CDR2 sequences are SGDLS and YYNGEE. This CDR3 spans 16 amino acids. The V segment lost 2 bases and the J segment 5 bases; nucleotides outside the gene matches: 6. The CDR3 loop reads CASSVASGGGTGELFF. CDR3 in DNA: TGTGCCAGCAGCGTTGCTAGCGGGGGCGGAACCGGGGAGCTGTTTTTT.